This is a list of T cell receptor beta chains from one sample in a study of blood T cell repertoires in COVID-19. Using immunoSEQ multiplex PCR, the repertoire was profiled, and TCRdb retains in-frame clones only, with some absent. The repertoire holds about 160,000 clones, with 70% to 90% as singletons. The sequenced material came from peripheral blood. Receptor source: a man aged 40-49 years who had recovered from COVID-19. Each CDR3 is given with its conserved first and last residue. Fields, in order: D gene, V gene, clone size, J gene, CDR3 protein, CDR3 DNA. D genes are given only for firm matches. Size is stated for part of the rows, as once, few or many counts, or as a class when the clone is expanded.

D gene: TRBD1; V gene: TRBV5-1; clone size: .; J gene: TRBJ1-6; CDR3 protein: CASTRGGQGDGSPLHF; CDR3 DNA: TGCGCCAGCACCCGCGGCGGACAGGGAGACGGTTCACCCCTCCACTTT
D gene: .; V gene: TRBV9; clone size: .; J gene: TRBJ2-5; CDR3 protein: CASSFRDGVQTQYF; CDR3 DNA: TGTGCCAGCAGCTTCAGGGATGGGGTGCAGACCCAGTACTTC
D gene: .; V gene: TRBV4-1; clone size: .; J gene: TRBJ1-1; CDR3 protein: CASSQGFRIPMNTEAFF; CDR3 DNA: TGCGCCAGCAGCCAAGGTTTCAGGATACCTATGAACACTGAAGCTTTCTTT
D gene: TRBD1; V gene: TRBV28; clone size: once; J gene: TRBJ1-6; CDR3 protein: CASSPRTGLSPLHF; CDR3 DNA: TGTGCCAGCAGTCCCCGGACAGGTCTTTCACCCCTCCACTTT
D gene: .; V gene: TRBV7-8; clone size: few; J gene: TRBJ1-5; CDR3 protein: CASSLAGGGQPQHF; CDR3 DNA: TGTGCCAGCAGCTTAGCTGGGGGCGGTCAGCCCCAGCATTTT
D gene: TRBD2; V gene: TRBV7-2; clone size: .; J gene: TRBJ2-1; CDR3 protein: CASSPTGTSKPNEQFF; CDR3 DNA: TGTGCCAGCAGTCCAACCGGGACTAGCAAACCCAATGAGCAGTTCTTC
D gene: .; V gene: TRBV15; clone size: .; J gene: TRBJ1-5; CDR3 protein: CATSRVPPGVSNQPQHF; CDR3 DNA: TGTGCCACCAGCAGAGTCCCTCCGGGGGTTAGCAATCAGCCCCAGCATTTT
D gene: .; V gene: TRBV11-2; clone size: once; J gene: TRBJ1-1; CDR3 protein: CASSLDGGRGKMNTEAFF; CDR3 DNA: TGTGCCAGCAGCTTAGATGGGGGGAGGGGAAAAATGAACACTGAAGCTTTCTTT
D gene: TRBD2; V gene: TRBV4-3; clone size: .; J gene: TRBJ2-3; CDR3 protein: CASSQDTQRGGRHTDTQYF; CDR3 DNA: TGCGCCAGCAGCCAAGATACCCAGCGCGGGGGGCGCCACACAGATACGCAGTATTTT
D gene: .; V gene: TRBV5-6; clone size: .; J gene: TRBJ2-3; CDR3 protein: CASSLADYEDTQYF; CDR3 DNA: TGTGCCAGCAGCTTGGCCGACTACGAAGATACGCAGTATTTT
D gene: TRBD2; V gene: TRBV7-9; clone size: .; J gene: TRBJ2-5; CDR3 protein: CASRRGASGGRETQYF; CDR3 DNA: TGTGCCAGCAGAAGAGGGGCTAGCGGGGGTAGGGAGACCCAGTACTTC
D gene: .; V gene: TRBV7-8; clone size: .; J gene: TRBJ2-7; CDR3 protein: CASSRGSERALSYEQYF; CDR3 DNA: TGTGCCAGCAGCCGAGGTTCGGAGCGGGCCCTCTCCTACGAGCAGTACTTC
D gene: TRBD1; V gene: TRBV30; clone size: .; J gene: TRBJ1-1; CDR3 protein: CAWSRDRGTEAFF; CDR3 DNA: TGTGCCTGGAGTCGGGACAGGGGAACTGAAGCTTTCTTT
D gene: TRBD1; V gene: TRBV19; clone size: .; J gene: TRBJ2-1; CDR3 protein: CASSIVGTGEQFF; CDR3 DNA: TGTGCCAGTAGTATAGTTGGGACAGGCGAGCAGTTCTTC
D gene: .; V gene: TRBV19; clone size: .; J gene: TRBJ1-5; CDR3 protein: CASSIEHSLSGNQPQHF; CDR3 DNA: TGTGCCAGTAGTATAGAGCACAGCCTGAGTGGCAATCAGCCCCAGCATTTT
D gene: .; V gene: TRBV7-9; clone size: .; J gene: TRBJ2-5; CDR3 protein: CASSRIRQLPQETQYF; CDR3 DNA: TGTGCCAGCAGCCGTATTCGACAGCTACCACAGGAGACCCAGTACTTC
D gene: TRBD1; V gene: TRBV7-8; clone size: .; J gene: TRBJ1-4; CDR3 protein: CASSRTGGVEKLFF; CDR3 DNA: TGTGCCAGCAGCCGCACAGGGGGAGTTGAAAAACTGTTTTTT
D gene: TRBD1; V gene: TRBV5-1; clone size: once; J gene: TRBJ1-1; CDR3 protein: CASSLGQGFPEAFF; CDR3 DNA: TGCGCCAGCAGCTTGGGACAGGGGTTTCCTGAAGCTTTCTTT
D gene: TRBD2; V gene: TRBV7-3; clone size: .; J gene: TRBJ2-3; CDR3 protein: CASSKTGLAGTDTQYF; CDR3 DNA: TGTGCCAGCAGCAAAACGGGACTAGCGGGAACAGATACGCAGTATTTT
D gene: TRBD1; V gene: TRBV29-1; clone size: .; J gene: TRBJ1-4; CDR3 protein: CSVAQGGANEKLFF; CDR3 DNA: TGCAGCGTTGCTCAGGGGGGTGCGAATGAAAAACTGTTTTTT
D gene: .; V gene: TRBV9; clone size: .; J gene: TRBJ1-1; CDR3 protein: CASSTDTQTEAFF; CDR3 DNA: TGTGCCAGCAGCACAGACACCCAAACTGAAGCTTTCTTT
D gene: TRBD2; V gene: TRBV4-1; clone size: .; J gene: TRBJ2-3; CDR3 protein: CASTNTLAGGEGTQYF; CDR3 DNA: TGCGCCAGCACCAACACCCTAGCGGGGGGGGAGGGTACGCAGTATTTT
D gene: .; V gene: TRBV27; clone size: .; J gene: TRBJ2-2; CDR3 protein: CASTGEGTGELFF; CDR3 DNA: TGTGCCAGCACAGGGGAGGGGACCGGGGAGCTGTTTTTT
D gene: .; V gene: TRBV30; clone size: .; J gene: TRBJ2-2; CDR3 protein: CAAIISGNTGELFF; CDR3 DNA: TGTGCCGCCATCATTAGCGGGAACACCGGGGAGCTGTTTTTT
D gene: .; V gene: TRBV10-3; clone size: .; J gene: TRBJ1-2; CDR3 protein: CALGGPANYGYTF; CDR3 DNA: TGTGCCTTGGGGGGTCCAGCTAACTATGGCTACACCTTC
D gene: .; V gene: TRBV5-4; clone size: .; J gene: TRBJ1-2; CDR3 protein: CASPLMVMVVSYTF; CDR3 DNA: TGTGCCAGCCCCCTGATGGTTATGGTGGTGAGTTACACCTTC
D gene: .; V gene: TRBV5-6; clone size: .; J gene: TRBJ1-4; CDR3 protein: CASSPYGGDSFNEKLFF; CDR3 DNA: TGTGCCAGCAGCCCATACGGGGGTGACAGTTTTAATGAAAAACTGTTTTTT
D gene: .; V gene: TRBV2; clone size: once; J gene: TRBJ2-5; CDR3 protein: CASSEALGETQYF; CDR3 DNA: TGTGCCAGCAGTGAAGCGCTCGGGGAGACCCAGTACTTC
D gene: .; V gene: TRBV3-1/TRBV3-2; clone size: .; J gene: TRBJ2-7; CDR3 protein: CASSPASHEQYF; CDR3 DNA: TGTGCCAGCAGCCCCGCGTCTCACGAGCAGTACTTC
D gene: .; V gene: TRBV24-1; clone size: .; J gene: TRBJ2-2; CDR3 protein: CATSDFRTGNTGELFF; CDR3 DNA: TGTGCCACCAGTGATTTCCGAACAGGGAACACCGGGGAGCTGTTTTTT
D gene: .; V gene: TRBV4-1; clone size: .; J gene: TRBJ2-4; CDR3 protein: CASSPLRGGPKEENIQYF; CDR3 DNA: TGCGCCAGCAGCCCGCTTCGTGGAGGCCCGAAAGAGGAAAACATTCAGTACTTC
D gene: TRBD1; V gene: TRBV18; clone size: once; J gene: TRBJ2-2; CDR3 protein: CASSPPGTGTNTGELFF; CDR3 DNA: TGTGCCAGCTCACCACCTGGGACAGGGACGAACACCGGGGAGCTGTTTTTT
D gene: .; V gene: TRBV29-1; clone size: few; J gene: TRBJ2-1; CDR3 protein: CIFEGGRRNEQFF; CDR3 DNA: TGCATCTTCGAGGGGGGGCGGCGAAATGAGCAGTTCTTC
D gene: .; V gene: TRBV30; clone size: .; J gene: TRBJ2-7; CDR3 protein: CAWSVTGVVYEQYF; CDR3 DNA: TGTGCCTGGAGCGTTACGGGGGTAGTTTACGAGCAGTACTTC
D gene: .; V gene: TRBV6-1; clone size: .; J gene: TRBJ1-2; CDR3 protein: CASSEGLGGLYGYTF; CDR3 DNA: TGTGCCAGCAGTGAAGGTCTTGGAGGGCTATATGGCTACACCTTC
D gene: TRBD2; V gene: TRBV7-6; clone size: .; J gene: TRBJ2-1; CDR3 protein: CASSSTSGSPLWEQFF; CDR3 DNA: TGTGCCAGCAGCTCGACTAGCGGGAGCCCCCTATGGGAGCAGTTCTTC
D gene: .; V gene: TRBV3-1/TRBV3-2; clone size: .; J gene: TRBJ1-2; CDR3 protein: CASSQEPGYGYTF; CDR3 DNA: TGTGCCAGCAGCCAAGAGCCAGGCTATGGCTACACCTTC
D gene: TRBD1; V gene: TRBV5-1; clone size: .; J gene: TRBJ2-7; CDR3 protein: CASSTRDRYEQYF; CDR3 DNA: TGCGCCAGCAGCACCCGGGACAGATACGAGCAGTACTTC
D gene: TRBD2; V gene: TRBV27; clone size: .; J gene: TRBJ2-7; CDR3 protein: CASSGGLAPYEQYF; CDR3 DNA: TGTGCCAGCAGCGGGGGGTTAGCGCCCTACGAGCAGTACTTC
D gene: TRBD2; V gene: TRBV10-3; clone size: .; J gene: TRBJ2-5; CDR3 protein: CAISPGTRGTASQETQYF; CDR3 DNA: TGTGCCATCAGTCCAGGGACTAGGGGAACGGCGAGCCAAGAGACCCAGTACTTC
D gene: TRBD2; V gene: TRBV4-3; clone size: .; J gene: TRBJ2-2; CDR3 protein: CASSLVASGLNTGELFF; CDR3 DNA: TGCGCCAGCAGCCTGGTTGCTAGCGGATTGAACACCGGGGAGCTGTTTTTT
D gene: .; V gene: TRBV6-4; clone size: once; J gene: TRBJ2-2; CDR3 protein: CASSAGSAGTGELFF; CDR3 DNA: TGTGCCAGCAGTGCCGGGTCCGCGGGCACCGGGGAGCTGTTTTTT
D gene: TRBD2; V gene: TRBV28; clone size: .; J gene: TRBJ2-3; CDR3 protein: CASSHLRTSGRAGYTQYF; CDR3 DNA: TGTGCCAGCAGCCACCTACGGACTAGCGGGAGGGCCGGGTATACGCAGTATTTT
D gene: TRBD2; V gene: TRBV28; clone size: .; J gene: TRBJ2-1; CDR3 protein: CATLAGAHNEQFF; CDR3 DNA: TGTGCCACCCTAGCGGGAGCCCACAATGAGCAGTTCTTC
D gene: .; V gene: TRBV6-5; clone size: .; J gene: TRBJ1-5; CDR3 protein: CASSYLGPGNQPQHF; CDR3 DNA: TGTGCCAGCAGTTACTTGGGGCCGGGTAATCAGCCCCAGCATTTT
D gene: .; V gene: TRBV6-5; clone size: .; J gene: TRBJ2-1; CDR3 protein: CASSYSSQGGEQFF; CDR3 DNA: TGTGCCAGCAGTTACTCGAGCCAGGGCGGCGAGCAGTTCTTC
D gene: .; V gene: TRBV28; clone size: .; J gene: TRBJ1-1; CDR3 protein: CASSPDKNTEAFF; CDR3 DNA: TGTGCCAGCAGTCCGGACAAGAACACTGAAGCTTTCTTT
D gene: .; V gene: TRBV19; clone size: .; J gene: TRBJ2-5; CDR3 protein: CASSIRRVETQYF; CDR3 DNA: TGTGCCAGTAGTATCCGCAGGGTGGAGACCCAGTACTTC
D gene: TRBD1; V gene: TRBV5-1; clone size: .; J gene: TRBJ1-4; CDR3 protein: CASSLKPGQGAEKLFF; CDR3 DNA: TGCGCCAGCAGCTTGAAACCGGGACAGGGTGCTGAAAAACTGTTTTTT
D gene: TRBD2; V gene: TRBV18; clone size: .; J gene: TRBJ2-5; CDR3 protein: CASSRTSLETQYF; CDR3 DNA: TGTGCCAGCTCCAGGACTAGCCTAGAGACCCAGTACTTC
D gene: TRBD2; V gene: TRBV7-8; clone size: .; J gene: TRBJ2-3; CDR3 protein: CASSLKWRGVGDTQYF; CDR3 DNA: TGTGCCAGCAGCTTAAAGTGGCGGGGGGTGGGAGATACGCAGTATTTT